Presented here are 15 T cell receptor beta chains from one specimen sequenced in a study of Ad26.COV2.S vaccination and SARS-CoV-2 variants. Treatment indicated: about 20 received Ad26.COV2.S at low or high dose, single or two shots; several received placebo; per-sample allocation not given. Day 63 after the first vaccine or placebo injection was the time point for sampling. Only in-frame clones appear in the TCRdb table, and some are missing; sequencing was by immunoSEQ multiplex PCR. The sample holds hundreds of thousands of clones; 89% are singletons and the top ten take approximately 2.5%. The specimen was peripheral blood, collected in a trial of Ad26.COV2.S vaccine versus placebo. These receptors were taken from a person aged 18 to 59 who received the Ad26.COV2.S COVID-19 vaccine or a placebo.

V and J are TRBV24-1 and TRBJ2-1; the match to TRBD2 covers 9 bases. V dropped 4 bases and J dropped 5; count of bases not matched to a gene: 5. The CDR3 loop spans 15 amino acids. Germline CDR1 and CDR2: KGHDR and SFDVKD. The CDR3 loop is CATSDWQREDNEQFF. CDR3 nucleotides: TGTGCCACCAGTGACTGGCAGCGGGAGGACAATGAGCAGTTCTTC.

The chain couples TRBV19 to TRBJ1-5; the D gene is possibly TRBD1 (5 bases). CDR1 LNHDA and CDR2 SQIVND come from the germline V gene (reference sequence). V was cut by 4 bases and J by 7 bases, with 20 bases left in between. The CDR3 has 16 amino acids. CDR3 sequence: CASSNPPAGDRQPQHF. CDR3 nucleotide sequence: TGTGCCAGTAGTAACCCCCCGGCGGGGGATAGACAGCCCCAGCATTTT.

J is TRBJ2-7 and V is TRBV5-1, with D uncertain. In germline, CDR1 is SGHRS, CDR2 YFSETQ. This CDR3 region has 16 residues. V was pared by 0 bases and J by 0 bases, with 13 bases between. The CDR3 nucleotides are TGCGCCAGCAGCTTGGGGGGTGGCAAAAACTCCTACGAGCAGTACTTC. Residues: CASSLGGGKNSYEQYF.

This clone was detected only a few times. The V call is TRBV5-4, the J call TRBJ1-6; 10 nucleotides line up with TRBD1. The CDR3 sequence is 16 residues long. The V gene end was trimmed by 0 bases and the J gene end by 15 bases; junction bases not matched to a gene: 12. The V gene's germline CDR1 is SGHNT and CDR2 YYREEE (reference sequence). DNA of the CDR3: TGTGCCAGCAGCTTGGCTGGGACAGGGGCGCCCTTTAACCTCCACTTT. This gives the protein CASSLAGTGAPFNLHF.

The J gene is TRBJ2-2, the V gene TRBV3-1 (or the pseudogene TRBV3-2), with 11 bases fitting TRBD1. The junction had 11 bases not matched to a gene; V was cut back by 4 bases and J by 7 bases. This CDR3 spans 17 amino acids. Germline V lookup: CDR1 LGHDT, CDR2 YNNKEL (reference sequence). In DNA, the CDR3 is TGTGCCAGCAGCCCTTCAGGGACAGGGGGTACGAACGGGGAGCTGTTTTTT. Its protein product is CASSPSGTGGTNGELFF.

This clone was seen just once. V usage is TRBV7-2 and J usage is TRBJ2-3; D is uncertain. The germline gives CDR1 SGHTA, CDR2 FQGNSA. CDR3 size: 13 residues. V lost 3 bases and J lost 4, with 8 bases in between. CDR3: CASSFSWADTQYF. CDR3 in DNA: TGTGCCAGCAGCTTCTCGTGGGCAGATACGCAGTATTTT.

The chain recombines TRBV4-3 with TRBJ1-2; TRBD1 is a possible D gene (5 bases). V was cut by 4 bases and J by 1 base, with 16 bases left in between. The CDR3 spans 16 residues. CDR1 is LGHNA and CDR2 is YSLEER in the germline V gene. CDR3 DNA sequence: TGCGCCAGCAGCCGCGTACCTAGCCAGGGTAACTATGGCTACACCTTC. Protein: CASSRVPSQGNYGYTF.

The V call is TRBV11-2, the J call TRBJ1-2, with D perhaps matching TRBD1 (5 bases). Deletions cut 1 base from V and 7 bases from J, with 7 bases between. Germline values: CDR1 SGHAT, CDR2 FQNNGV. The length of the CDR3 is 12 residues. This CDR3 reads CASSLGGTGYTF. In DNA, the CDR3 is TGTGCCAGCAGCTTAGGAGGGACTGGCTACACCTTC.

The gene calls are TRBV30 and TRBJ1-3; 9 bases are a match to TRBD1. CDR3 length: 15 residues. The V gene end was trimmed by 3 bases and the J gene end by 1 base; junction bases not matched to a gene: 4. From germline, CDR1 is GTSNPN and CDR2 SVGIG (reference sequence). The CDR3 protein is CAWRNRGPSGNTIYF. CDR3 DNA sequence: TGTGCCTGGAGAAACAGGGGGCCGTCTGGAAACACCATATATTTT.

V and J are TRBV7-8 and TRBJ2-3; TRBD2 matches 9 bases. The trim removed 4 bases at V and 2 bases at J, leaving 4 bases unmatched. The CDR3 length is 15 residues. The germline V gene has CDR1 SGHVS and CDR2 FQNEAQ. The CDR3 sequence: CASSSLAGVTDTQYF. The CDR3 DNA reads as TGTGCCAGCAGCTCATTAGCGGGAGTCACAGATACGCAGTATTTT.

The rearrangement uses TRBV5-1 and TRBJ1-1; TRBD1 aligns across 7 bases. The V segment lost 2 bases and the J segment 6 bases; nucleotides outside the gene matches: 7. The germline CDR1 and CDR2 sequences are SGHRS and YFSETQ. This CDR3 region has 14 residues. As DNA, the CDR3 is TGCGCCAGCAGCTTTCCCCAAGGGGGCGCTGAAGCTTTCTTT. Encoded protein: CASSFPQGGAEAFF.

CDR3 protein: CASSVTGYQETQYF. For the CDR3, the DNA is TGTGCCAGCAGTGTCACAGGGTACCAAGAGACCCAGTACTTC. The rearrangement joins TRBV28 to TRBJ2-5; D possibly corresponds to TRBD1 (6 bases). The length of the CDR3 is 14 residues. Trimming removed 5 bases at V and 0 bases at J, with 10 bases between. Germline V CDR1 and CDR2: MDHEN, SYDVKM.

The rearrangement uses TRBV5-4 and TRBJ2-7, with D maybe TRBD1 (6 bases). This CDR3 is 14 amino acids long. Germline V gene data show CDR1 as SGHNT and CDR2 as YYREEE (reference sequence). V gave up 10 bases and J gave up 2 bases, with 19 bases separating them. The DNA of the CDR3 is TGTGCCTCAGGGGAGACGCCGGGCCCCTACGAGCAGTACTTC. It specifies CASGETPGPYEQYF. Complete variable domain (other parts from reference TRBV5-4 and TRBJ2-7): ETGVTQSPTHLIKTRGQQVTLRCSSQSGHNTVSWYQQALGQGPQFIFQYYREEENGRGNFPPRFSGLQFPNYSSELNVNALELDDSALYLCASGETPGPYEQYFGPGTRLTVT.

This chain joins TRBV7-2 and TRBJ2-1; no clear D. Germline-derived CDR1 and CDR2 are SGHTA and FQGNSA. This CDR3 is built from 15 residues. Trimming took 1 base from V and 4 from J, leaving 11 bases between them. CDR3 coding DNA: TGTGCCAGCAGCTTAGAGGTCTCAGCTTACAATGAGCAGTTCTTC. Amino acid sequence: CASSLEVSAYNEQFF. Full variable domain (remainder filled in from reference TRBV7-2 and TRBJ2-1): GAGVSQSPSNKVTEKGKDVELRCDPISGHTALYWYRQSLGQGLEFLIYFQGNSAPDKSGLPSDRFSAERTGGSVSTLTIQRTQQEDSAVYLCASSLEVSAYNEQFFGPGTRLTVL.

V usage is TRBV24-1 and J usage is TRBJ2-1, with TRBD2 matching 9 bases. Trimming removed 0 bases from V and 9 bases from J; junction bases left unmatched: 8. The CDR3 consists of 16 residues. The V gene's germline CDR1 is KGHDR and CDR2 SFDVKD. Here the CDR3 reads CATSDLVVSGRVEQFF. In DNA form, the CDR3 reads TGTGCCACCAGTGATTTGGTTGTTAGCGGGAGAGTTGAGCAGTTCTTC.